The 28 T cell receptor beta chains presented below share a single source sample, sequenced in a study of blood T cells in healthy people across ages. The use of a sample-barcoded 5' primer and a J-beta primer mix characterized a second PCR of roughly 6 to 11 cycles. Via MiXCR, TCRdb re-called the 5' RACE reads, giving one row per CDR3 protein. This repertoire shows fewer than 2 million distinct CDR3 sequences, roughly two fifths found once; its top ten account for 23%. The source material was blood. The receptor source for this set is a human donor in good health.

The sample holds a few counts of this clonotype. The V gene is TRBV7-9, the J gene TRBJ2-7; D is uncertain. CDR3 length equals 12 residues. Germline V CDR1 and CDR2: SEHNR, FQNEAQ (reference sequence). Deletions cut 3 bases from V and 6 bases from J, with 9 bases between. The chain's CDR3 is CASSFISLEQYF. In nucleotides, the CDR3 is TGTGCCAGCAGCTTCATCAGCCTCGAGCAGTACTTC.

This clonotype was recorded many times. V and J are TRBV10-3 and TRBJ2-6, with D maybe TRBD2 (5 bases). In germline, CDR1 is ENHRY, CDR2 SYGVKD. V was shortened by 0 bases and J by 0 bases, with 9 bases between the two germline ends. The CDR3 extends over 17 amino acids. Written as DNA, the CDR3 is TGTGCCATCAGTGAGTCGAACGGAGGCTCTGGGGCCAACGTCCTGACTTTC. It is translated as CAISESNGGSGANVLTF.

The rearrangement joins TRBV12-5 to TRBJ2-6, with D perhaps matching TRBD2 (5 bases). CDR1 is LGHNT, CDR2 FRNRAP, per germline. Trimming took 5 bases from V and 2 from J, leaving 16 bases between them. This CDR3 spans 17 amino acids. The CDR3 here is CASGGEAVHTGANVLTF. In DNA, the CDR3 is TGTGCTAGTGGTGGGGAAGCGGTACACACTGGGGCCAACGTCCTGACTTTC.

This clonotype was counted only a few times. The chain employs TRBV7-9 and TRBJ2-7, with TRBD1 as a possible D gene (6 bases). V was clipped by 2 bases and J by 0 bases, with 14 bases between them. Germline V gene lookup returns CDR1 SEHNR and CDR2 FQNEAQ (reference sequence). This CDR3 region has 16 residues. CDR3: CASSLTGTPRSYEQYF. As DNA, the CDR3 is TGTGCCAGCAGCTTAACCGGGACACCACGCTCCTACGAGCAGTACTTC.

The sample holds a few counts of this clonotype. V is TRBV7-2 and J is TRBJ2-7, with 8 bases matching TRBD1. The length of the CDR3 is 15 residues. Trimming removed 3 bases from V and 4 bases from J; junction bases left unmatched: 8. Germline CDR1 reads SGHTA; CDR2 reads FQGNSA. The CDR3: CASSLDRAASYEQYF. The CDR3 DNA is TGTGCCAGCAGCTTGGACAGGGCTGCGTCGTACGAGCAGTACTTC.

The V gene is TRBV3-1, the J gene TRBJ2-5; perhaps TRBD2 as D (5 bases). The CDR3 loop spans 14 amino acids. Germline V lookup: CDR1 LGHDT, CDR2 YNNKEL (reference sequence). Trimming stripped 2 bases from V and 5 bases from J, with 12 bases between. In DNA form, the CDR3 reads TGTGCCAGCAGCCAATTCCAGTCGGGGGAGACCCAGTACTTC. Translated: CASSQFQSGETQYF.

This clonotype was seen a handful of times. The chain is built from TRBV11-1 and TRBJ2-1; D is unclear. Germline V gene data show CDR1 as SGHAT and CDR2 as FQDESV (reference sequence). CDR3 length equals 13 residues. Trimming pared 6 bases from V and 6 bases from J, leaving 12 bases between. CDR3 coding DNA: TGTGCCAGCAGTCTTACTCCCCCCAATGAGCAGTTCTTC. It codes for CASSLTPPNEQFF.

This clonotype was detected a few times. V and J are TRBV9 and TRBJ2-1; the D gene is possibly TRBD2 (5 bases). Per germline, CDR1 SGDLS and CDR2 YYNGEE. Trimming took 0 bases from V and 7 from J, leaving 11 bases between them. The CDR3 is made up of 14 amino acids. The CDR3 sequence is CASSVDLGLNEQFF. The DNA for the CDR3 is TGTGCCAGCAGCGTAGACCTCGGACTTAATGAGCAGTTCTTC.

This sequence joins TRBV7-9 and TRBJ2-2; possible D gene TRBD1, 5 bases. Trimming shortened V by 4 bases and J by 0 bases, and 12 bases separated the two germline ends. Germline loops: CDR1 SEHNR, CDR2 FQNEAQ (reference sequence). CDR3 size: 16 residues. The CDR3, as DNA: TGTGCCAGCAGCTCTAGGACACTTCCGAACACCGGGGAGCTGTTTTTT. It encodes CASSSRTLPNTGELFF.

The rearrangement links TRBV20-1 to TRBJ1-2; D perhaps matches TRBD1 (6 bases). Looked up from germline, CDR1 is DFQATT and CDR2 is SNEGSKA (reference sequence). V was clipped by 6 bases and J by 4 bases, with 15 bases between them. There are 13 residues in the CDR3. CDR3: CSASAQGCYGYTF. The CDR3 nucleotides read TGCAGTGCCAGTGCACAGGGTTGCTATGGCTACACCTTC.

In this sample, this clonotype turned up a few times. A junction boundary mismatches the germline segment, possibly from a read error. The chain employs TRBV5-5 and TRBJ2-4; D is unclear. The last part of the DNA fits TRBJ2-7 better; the J call may be wrong. The CDR3 extends over 13 amino acids. Germline V gene data show CDR1 as SGHKS and CDR2 as YYEKEE (reference sequence). In DNA, the CDR3 is TGTGCCAGCAGCTTGACGGAATCCTGCGAGCAGTACTTC. It yields the protein CASSLTESCEQYF.

The J gene is TRBJ1-2, the V gene TRBV3-1; tentatively, D is TRBD1 (6 bases). V dropped 1 base and J dropped 5 bases, with 11 bases sitting between them. In germline, CDR1 is LGHDT, CDR2 YNNKEL (reference sequence). The CDR3 has 14 residues. In DNA form, the CDR3 reads TGTGCCAGCAGCCAAGGAAAACAGGGATATGGCTACACCTTC. Translating gives CASSQGKQGYGYTF.

In DNA form, the CDR3 reads TGTGCCAGCAGCTCCTTCAGGGGAGGAGACAATGAGCAGTTCTTC. Translation: CASSSFRGGDNEQFF. The rearrangement uses TRBV28 and TRBJ2-1; TRBD1 or TRBD2 may be the D gene (6 bases each). The CDR3 extends over 15 amino acids. Trimming took 6 bases from V and 5 from J, leaving 17 bases between them. CDR1 and CDR2 (germline): MDHEN, SYDVKM. Filled out from reference TRBV28 and TRBJ2-1, the complete variable domain reads DVKVTQSSRYLVKRTGEKVFLECVQDMDHENMFWYRQDPGLGLRLIYFSYDVKMKEKGDIPEGYSVSREKKERFSLILESASTNQTSMYLCASSSFRGGDNEQFFGPGTRLTVL.

The CDR3: CAISESDQAYEQYF. CDR3 DNA sequence: TGTGCCATCAGTGAGTCGGACCAGGCCTACGAGCAGTACTTC. The rearrangement uses TRBV10-3 and TRBJ2-7; D gene ambiguous. The V end lost 0 bases, the J end lost 2 bases, and 8 bases lay between the germline ends. This CDR3 is 14 amino acids long. Germline V CDR1 and CDR2: ENHRY, SYGVKD.

The chain recombines TRBV11-3 with TRBJ2-7; D is tentatively TRBD1 or TRBD2 (6 bases each). Germline V lookup: CDR1 SGHNT, CDR2 YENEEA. The CDR3 loop spans 15 amino acids. V was shortened by 3 bases and J by 4 bases, with 16 bases between the two germline ends. The CDR3 region has the DNA TGTGCCAGCAGCTTCCGAGGGGGGCGAGCTTACGAGCAGTACTTC. Translated, it gives CASSFRGGRAYEQYF. Full variable domain (missing parts from reference TRBV11-3 and TRBJ2-7): EAGVVQSPRYKIIEKKQPVAFWCNPISGHNTLYWYLQNLGQGPELLIRYENEEAVDDSQLPKDRFSAERLKGVDSTLKIQPAELGDSAVYLCASSFRGGRAYEQYFGPGTRLTVT.

This clonotype was seen only a few times. The genes are TRBV5-5 and TRBJ1-2; D call uncertain. Germline V gene data show CDR1 as SGHKS and CDR2 as YYEKEE (reference sequence). CDR3 length: 15 amino acids. Trimming took off 0 bases at V and 0 bases at J, with 9 bases between the two ends. In nucleotides, the CDR3 is TGTGCCAGCAGCTTGGTACCCGAAGCTAACTATGGCTACACCTTC. Translating gives CASSLVPEANYGYTF.

This clonotype was counted a few times. J is TRBJ2-3 and V is TRBV20-1, with TRBD2 matching over 9 bases. V trimming: 7 bases; J trimming: 6 bases; junction bases outside the gene matches: 5. Germline V CDR1 and CDR2: DFQATT, SNEGSKA (reference sequence). This CDR3 contains 12 residues. CDR3 residues: CSVAGGPDTQYF. The CDR3, as DNA: TGCAGTGTGGCGGGGGGGCCTGATACGCAGTATTTT.

In its sample, this clonotype was seen once. The V and J genes are TRBV12-3 or TRBV12-4 and TRBJ2-5, with no clear D. V gave up 7 bases and J gave up 5 bases, with 14 bases separating them. The length of the CDR3 is 13 residues. As DNA, the CDR3 is TGTGCCAGCACCACAATCTCGGTCGAGACCCAGTACTTC. Translation gives CASTTISVETQYF.

This clonotype showed up just a few times. V and J are TRBV6-5 and TRBJ2-7; tentative D call: TRBD1 (5 bases). V was pared by 0 bases and J by 2 bases, with 11 bases between. This CDR3 comprises 15 residues. From germline, CDR1 is MNHEY and CDR2 SVGAGI. CDR3 DNA: TGTGCCAGCAGTTACTCAGCAGGGATGACCTACGAGCAGTACTTC. Translating it yields CASSYSAGMTYEQYF.

The V gene is TRBV20-1, the J gene TRBJ2-1; perhaps TRBD1 as D (6 bases). The last part of the DNA fits TRBJ2-7 better; the J call may be wrong. Germline-derived CDR1 and CDR2 are DFQATT and SNEGSKA (reference sequence). This CDR3 has 16 residues. CDR3 amino acids: CSAREEILGGYNEQYF. The DNA of the CDR3 is TGCAGTGCTAGAGAAGAGATACTAGGGGGATACAATGAGCAGTACTTC.

The rearrangement joins TRBV6-5 to TRBJ2-5; TRBD2 aligns across 7 bases. CDR3 length: 14 residues. Germline V lookup: CDR1 MNHEY, CDR2 SVGAGI. The V gene end was trimmed by 3 bases and the J gene end by 4 bases; junction bases not matched to a gene: 5. In DNA form, the CDR3 reads TGTGCCAGCAGTTATTTGCGCGGGGGAGAGACCCAGTACTTC. This codes for CASSYLRGGETQYF.

The rearrangement links TRBV6-6 to TRBJ2-1; possible D gene TRBD2, 5 bases. Germline V gene data show CDR1 as MNHNY and CDR2 as SVGAGI (reference sequence). The V end lost 2 bases, the J end lost 8 bases, and 19 bases lay between the germline ends. The CDR3 totals 16 residues. The CDR3 DNA follows: TGTGCCAGCAGTTACGGCTCCATCGCTAGCAGCGATGAGCAGTTCTTC. Translating it yields CASSYGSIASSDEQFF.

The CDR3 DNA sequence: TGCAGTGCTAGAGGCAGGGTTTCGGCCGGGGAGCTGTTTTTT. Encoded protein: CSARGRVSAGELFF. The gene calls are TRBV20-1 and TRBJ2-2; the D gene is possibly TRBD1 (5 bases). Between the trimmed V and J ends, which lost 1 base and 6 bases, there was a span of 12 bases. CDR1 and CDR2 from the germline V gene are DFQATT and SNEGSKA (reference sequence). The length of the CDR3 is 14 residues.

This clonotype came up once. The chain carries TRBV12-3 or TRBV12-4 and TRBJ1-2; D is ambiguous. The CDR3 runs to 15 residues. V lost 7 bases to trimming and J lost 0 bases, with 15 bases between them. This chain's CDR3 is CASNSWQVTNYGYTF. The CDR3 DNA reads TGTGCCAGCAACTCATGGCAGGTGACTAACTATGGCTACACCTTC.

There are a few counts of this clonotype. The CDR3 nucleotides read TGCGCCAGCAGCCAAGTACAAGGCAACGTCCTGACTTTC. Translating it yields CASSQVQGNVLTF. The rearrangement links TRBV4-3 to TRBJ2-6, with unresolved D. Germline V gene lookup returns CDR1 LGHNA and CDR2 YSLEER. Deletions cut 1 base from V and 9 bases from J, with 7 bases between. The CDR3 length is 13 residues.

CDR3 loop: CASSLLGGASDTGELFF. In DNA, the CDR3 is TGTGCCAGCAGCTTATTGGGCGGGGCTAGCGACACCGGGGAGCTGTTTTTT. V and J are TRBV7-2 and TRBJ2-2; possible D gene TRBD2, 6 bases. With 2 bases removed from V and 3 bases from J, the gap between germline ends came to 16 bases. Per the germline V gene, CDR1 is SGHTA and CDR2 is FQGNSA. This CDR3 spans 17 amino acids.

This chain uses TRBV7-2 with TRBJ1-1; D unclear. The V gene lost 6 bases and the J gene lost 3 bases, with 14 bases spanning the gap. The germline gives CDR1 SGHTA, CDR2 FQGNSA. The CDR3 covers 14 residues. The CDR3 loop reads CASSLRVSYTEAFF. The CDR3 nucleotides are TGTGCCAGCAGTCTCCGGGTCTCCTACACTGAAGCTTTCTTT.

The V gene is TRBV4-1, the J gene TRBJ2-7; D is possibly TRBD1 (8 bases). This CDR3 spans 15 amino acids. Trimming took off 3 bases at V and 10 bases at J, with 22 bases between the two ends. Germline CDR1 MGHRA, CDR2 YSYEKL. The CDR3 sequence is CASSQEDREGEAQYF. For the CDR3, the DNA is TGCGCCAGCAGCCAGGAGGACAGGGAGGGAGAGGCCCAGTACTTC.